The source of this TCR beta chain is a study of identifying expanded T cells in peripheral blood. Healthy donors had no documented immune events, such as infections, while sampled. Findings and caveats of the study: Roughly 1.2 clones differed between technical replicates, versus about 17 and 20 over time. Across healthy donors, higher total template counts meant significantly greater approximately two-week count variance.

Remarks on this clone: Its antigen is not known.

The method was immunoSEQ multiplex PCR; TCRdb's version includes in-frame clones alone and lacks a portion of them. The sample consists of approximately 120,000 clones, about 85% of them appearing once. Germline loops: CDR1 MDHEN, CDR2 SYDVKM. Germline trimming cut 4 bases from V and 4 bases from J; bases unmatched to any gene: 2. The CDR3 totals 13 residues. The chain uses TRBV28 and TRBJ2-3; 7 bases agree with TRBD1. The source of this sequence is a person aged 18 to 75 in good health. The sample consisted of blood. The CDR3 DNA is TGTGCCAGCAGTTCCCAGGGGGCAGATACGCAGTATTTT. Its translation: CASSSQGADTQYF.